This T cell receptor (beta chain) emerged from a study of shared clonotypes between healthy human individuals. The method was immunoSEQ multiplex PCR; TCRdb's version includes in-frame clones alone and lacks a portion of them. Of a few million clones in the sample, 93% were seen once. This CDR3 region has 18 residues. CDR1 LGHNT and CDR2 FRNRAP come from the germline V gene. V shed 0 bases and J 6 bases; nucleotides not matched to a gene: 9. This clonotype originated in a man between 18 and 35 years old in good health. Some clones in this sample may be carry-over from other donors' samples. Material for sequencing was naive CD4+ T cells from PBMCs. Noted subset: CD45RA+ positively selected. The chain couples TRBV12-5 to TRBJ1-5; 12 bases agree with TRBD1. The DNA of the CDR3 is TGTGCTAGTGGTTTGGTGACGGGGACAGGGGGCTCTTGTCAGCCCCAGCATTTT. It translates to CASGLVTGTGGSCQPQHF.